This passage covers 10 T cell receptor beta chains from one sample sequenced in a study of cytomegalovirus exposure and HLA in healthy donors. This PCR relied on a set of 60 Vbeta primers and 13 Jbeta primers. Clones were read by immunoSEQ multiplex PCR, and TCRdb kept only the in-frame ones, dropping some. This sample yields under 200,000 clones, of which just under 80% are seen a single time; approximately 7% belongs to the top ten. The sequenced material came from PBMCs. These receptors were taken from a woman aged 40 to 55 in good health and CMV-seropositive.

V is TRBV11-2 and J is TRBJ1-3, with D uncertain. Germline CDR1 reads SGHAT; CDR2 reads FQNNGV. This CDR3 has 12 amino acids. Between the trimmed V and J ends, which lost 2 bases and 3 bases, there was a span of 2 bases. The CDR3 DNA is TGTGCCAGCAGCTTACATGGAAACACCATATATTTT. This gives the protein CASSLHGNTIYF.

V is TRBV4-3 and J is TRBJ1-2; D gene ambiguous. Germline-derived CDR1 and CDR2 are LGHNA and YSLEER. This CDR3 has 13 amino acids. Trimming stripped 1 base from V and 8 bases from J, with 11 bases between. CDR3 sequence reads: CASSQVAGSGYTF. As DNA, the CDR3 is TGCGCCAGCAGCCAAGTCGCCGGGTCCGGCTACACCTTC.

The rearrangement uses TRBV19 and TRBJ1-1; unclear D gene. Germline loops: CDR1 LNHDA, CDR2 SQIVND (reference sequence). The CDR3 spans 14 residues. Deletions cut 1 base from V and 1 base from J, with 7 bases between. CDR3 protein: CASSIGEGNTEAFF. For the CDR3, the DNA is TGTGCCAGTAGTATAGGGGAGGGGAACACTGAAGCTTTCTTT.

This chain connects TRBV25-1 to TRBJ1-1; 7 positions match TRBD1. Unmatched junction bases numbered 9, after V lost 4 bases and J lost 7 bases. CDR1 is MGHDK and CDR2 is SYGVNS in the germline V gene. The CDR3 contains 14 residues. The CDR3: CASSARQGFNEAFF. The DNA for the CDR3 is TGTGCCAGCAGTGCCCGACAGGGTTTCAATGAAGCTTTCTTT.

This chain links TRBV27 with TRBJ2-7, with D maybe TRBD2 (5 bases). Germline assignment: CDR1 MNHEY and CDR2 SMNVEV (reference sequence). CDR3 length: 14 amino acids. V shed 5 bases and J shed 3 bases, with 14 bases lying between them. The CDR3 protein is CASSPWYAGYEQYF. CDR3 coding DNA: TGTGCCAGCAGTCCATGGTACGCGGGCTACGAGCAGTACTTC.

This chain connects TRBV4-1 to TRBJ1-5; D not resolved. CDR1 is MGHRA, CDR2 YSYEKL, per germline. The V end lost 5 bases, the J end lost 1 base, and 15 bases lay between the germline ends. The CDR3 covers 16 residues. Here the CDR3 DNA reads TGCGCCAGCAGCGTGGGAGGGCAGATCAGCAATCAGCCCCAGCATTTT. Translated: CASSVGGQISNQPQHF.

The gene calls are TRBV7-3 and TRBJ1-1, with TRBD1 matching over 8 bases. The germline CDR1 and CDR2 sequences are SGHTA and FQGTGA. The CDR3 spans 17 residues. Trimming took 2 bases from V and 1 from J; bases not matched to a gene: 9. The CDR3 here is CASSLERGDRRNTEAFF. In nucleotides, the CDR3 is TGTGCCAGCAGCTTAGAGAGAGGGGACAGGAGGAACACTGAAGCTTTCTTT.

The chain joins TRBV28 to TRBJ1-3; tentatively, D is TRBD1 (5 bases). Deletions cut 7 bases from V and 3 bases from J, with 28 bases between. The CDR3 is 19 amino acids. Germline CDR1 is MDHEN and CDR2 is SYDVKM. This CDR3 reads CASTTSPRLGHGGGNTIYF. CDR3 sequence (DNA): TGTGCCAGCACGACCAGCCCCCGACTTGGGCACGGGGGTGGAAACACCATATATTTT.

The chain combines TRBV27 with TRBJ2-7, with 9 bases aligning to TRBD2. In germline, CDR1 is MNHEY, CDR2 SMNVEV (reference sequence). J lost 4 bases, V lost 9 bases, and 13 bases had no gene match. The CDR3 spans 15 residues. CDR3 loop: CASWTPGLASYEQYF. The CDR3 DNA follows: TGTGCCAGTTGGACCCCGGGACTAGCATCGTACGAGCAGTACTTC.

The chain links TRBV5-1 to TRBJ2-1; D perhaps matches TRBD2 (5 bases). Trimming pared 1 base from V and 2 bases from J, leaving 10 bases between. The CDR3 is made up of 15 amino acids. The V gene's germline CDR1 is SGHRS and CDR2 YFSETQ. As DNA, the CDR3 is TGCGCCAGCAGCTTGAACGGGGAGCCCTACAATGAGCAGTTCTTC. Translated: CASSLNGEPYNEQFF.